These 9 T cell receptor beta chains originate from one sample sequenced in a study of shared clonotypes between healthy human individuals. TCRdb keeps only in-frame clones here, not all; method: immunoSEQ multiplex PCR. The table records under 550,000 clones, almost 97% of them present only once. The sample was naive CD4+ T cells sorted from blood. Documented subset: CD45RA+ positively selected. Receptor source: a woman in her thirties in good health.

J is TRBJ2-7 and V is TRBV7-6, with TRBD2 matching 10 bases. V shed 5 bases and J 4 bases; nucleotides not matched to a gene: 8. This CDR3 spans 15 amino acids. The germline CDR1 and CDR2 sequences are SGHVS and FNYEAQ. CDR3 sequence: CASSHRAGGQYEQYF. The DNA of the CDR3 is TGTGCCAGCAGCCACCGAGCGGGAGGGCAATACGAGCAGTACTTC.

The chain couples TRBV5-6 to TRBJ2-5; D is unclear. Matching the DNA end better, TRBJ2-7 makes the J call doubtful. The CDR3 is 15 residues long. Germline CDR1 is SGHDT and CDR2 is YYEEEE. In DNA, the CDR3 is TGTGCCAGCAGCTTGTGGTCATCTAGCTCCTACGAGCAGTACTTC. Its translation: CASSLWSSSSYEQYF.

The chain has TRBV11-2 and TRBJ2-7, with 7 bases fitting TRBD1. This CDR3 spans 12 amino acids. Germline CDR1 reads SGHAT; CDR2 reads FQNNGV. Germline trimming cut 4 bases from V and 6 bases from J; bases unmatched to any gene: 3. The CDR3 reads CASSSTGAEQYF. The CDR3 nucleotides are TGTGCCAGCAGCTCAACAGGGGCCGAGCAGTACTTC.

CDR3 region: CASSSLNLGTEAFF. DNA of the CDR3: TGTGCCAGCAGCTCCCTTAATTTGGGGACTGAAGCTTTCTTT. J is TRBJ1-1 and V is TRBV6-5; D gene uncertain. The germline V and J ends were trimmed by 6 bases and 5 bases, with 16 bases remaining between them. The CDR3 has 14 amino acids. Looked up from germline, CDR1 is MNHEY and CDR2 is SVGAGI.

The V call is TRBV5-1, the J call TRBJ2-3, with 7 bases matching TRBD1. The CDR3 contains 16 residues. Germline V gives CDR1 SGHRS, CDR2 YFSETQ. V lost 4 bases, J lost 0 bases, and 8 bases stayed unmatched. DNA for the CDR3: TGCGCCAGCAGCCCGGACAGGCAAAAAAGCACAGATACGCAGTATTTT. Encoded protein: CASSPDRQKSTDTQYF.

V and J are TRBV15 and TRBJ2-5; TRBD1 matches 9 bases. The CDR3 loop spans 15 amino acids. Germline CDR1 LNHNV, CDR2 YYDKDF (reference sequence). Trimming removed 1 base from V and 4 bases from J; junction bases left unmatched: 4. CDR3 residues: CATSRAPTGGETQYF. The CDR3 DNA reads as TGTGCCACCAGCAGAGCTCCGACAGGGGGAGAGACCCAGTACTTC.

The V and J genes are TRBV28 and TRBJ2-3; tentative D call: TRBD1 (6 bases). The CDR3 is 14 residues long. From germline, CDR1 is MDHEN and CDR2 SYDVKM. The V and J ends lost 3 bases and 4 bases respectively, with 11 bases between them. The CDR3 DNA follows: TGTGCCAGCAGTTTGCCACAGGGTCCAGATACGCAGTATTTT. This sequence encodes CASSLPQGPDTQYF.

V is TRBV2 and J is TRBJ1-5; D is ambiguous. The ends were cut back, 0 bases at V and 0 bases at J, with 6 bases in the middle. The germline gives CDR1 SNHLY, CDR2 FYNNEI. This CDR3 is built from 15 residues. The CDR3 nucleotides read TGTGCCAGCAGTGAAGCGGAGCTTAGCAATCAGCCCCAGCATTTT. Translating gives CASSEAELSNQPQHF.

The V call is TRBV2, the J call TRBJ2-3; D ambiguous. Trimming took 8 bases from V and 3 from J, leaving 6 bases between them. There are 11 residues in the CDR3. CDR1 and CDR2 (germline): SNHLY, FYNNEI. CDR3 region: CASGRTDTQYF. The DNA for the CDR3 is TGTGCCAGCGGCCGAACAGATACGCAGTATTTT.